This T cell receptor (beta chain) emerged from a study of T cell repertoires in MIS-A myocarditis. Germline loops: CDR1 LNHDA, CDR2 SQIVND (reference sequence). V was cut by 4 bases and J by 1 base, with 7 bases left in between. This CDR3 is 13 amino acids long. Assay: immunoSEQ multiplex PCR; the TCRdb copy retains only in-frame clones and omits some. Counted here are around 6,100 clones, around four fifths occurring once; the ten biggest clones make up 15% to 20%. The sequence derives from a man aged 18 to 35 with fulminant myocarditis from multisystem inflammatory syndrome in adults (MIS-A) after COVID-19. The chain is built from TRBV19 and TRBJ1-1, with unresolved D. The sample taken for sequencing was right inferior lung lobe tissue obtained at autopsy. CDR3 bases: TGTGCCAGTAGTACTACAGAGAACACTGAAGCTTTCTTT. It specifies CASSTTENTEAFF.